The clone carrying this TCR beta chain was seen just once. The data derive from a study of blood T cell repertoires in COVID-19. About the research overall: Sample material is recorded as cDNA or gDNA derived from T cells, B-cell-depleted T cells, or PBMCs.

Repertoires were generated with immunoSEQ multiplex PCR, while TCRdb's copy carries only in-frame clones and drops some. Found here are roughly 32,000 clones, 75% to 90% of them singletons; the top ten hold over 1.5%. Germline CDR1 and CDR2: MDHEN and SYDVKM. The CDR3 is 13 amino acids. V was shortened by 6 bases and J by 4 bases, with 13 bases between the two germline ends. J is TRBJ2-7 and V is TRBV28; D remains ambiguous. This TCR was recovered from a man in his fifties or sixties with active or convalescent COVID-19. What was sequenced was peripheral blood. The CDR3 protein is CASSPFTEYEQYF. In DNA, the CDR3 is TGTGCCAGCAGCCCTTTTACAGAGTACGAGCAGTACTTC.